These T cell receptor beta chains were read from a single sample in a study of T-cell reconstitution after alpha-beta-depleted transplantation in children. TCRdb processed the PCR reads anew with MiXCR; each CDR3 protein has one entry. Among hundreds of thousands of distinct CDR3 sequences listed, 10% to 13% were seen once. Material: PBMCs, obtained before TCRalphabeta/CD19-depleted stem cell transplant. These receptors all come from a child aged 2-9 years with inherited bone marrow failure, due to receive a stem cell transplant. Both conserved end residues are part of each CDR3. D genes are given only for firm matches. Clone size is not always given. Where it is, it says once, few, many or a class for expanded clones.

abundance: many; v_gene: TRBV5-1; j_gene: TRBJ1-1; d_gene: .; CDR3nt: TGCGCCAGCAGCCCCGGACCGCTTTTGAACACTGAAGCTTTCTTT; CDR3aa: CASSPGPLLNTEAFF
abundance: many; v_gene: TRBV12-3/TRBV12-4; j_gene: TRBJ2-7; d_gene: .; CDR3nt: TGTGCCAGCAGCCCAGGCTTGGACGTCGAGCAGTACTTC; CDR3aa: CASSPGLDVEQYF
abundance: many; v_gene: TRBV20-1; j_gene: TRBJ2-1; d_gene: TRBD2; CDR3nt: TGCAGTGCTAGAGCGGGACTAGCGGGACTATTCTCCTACAATGAGCAGTTCTTC; CDR3aa: CSARAGLAGLFSYNEQFF
abundance: few; v_gene: TRBV18; j_gene: TRBJ1-5; d_gene: .; CDR3nt: TGTGCCAGCTCACCCAACACTAGCAATCAGCCCCAGCATTTT; CDR3aa: CASSPNTSNQPQHF
abundance: many; v_gene: TRBV6-6; j_gene: TRBJ2-7; d_gene: .; CDR3nt: TGTGCCAGCAGTGACAGGACAGCCCAGTACTTC; CDR3aa: CASSDRTAQYF
abundance: .; v_gene: TRBV4-3; j_gene: TRBJ2-3; d_gene: .; CDR3nt: TGCGCCAGCAGCCACCAAGATACAGATACGCAGTATTTT; CDR3aa: CASSHQDTDTQYF
abundance: .; v_gene: TRBV5-6; j_gene: TRBJ2-7; d_gene: TRBD1; CDR3nt: TGTGCCATGAGCTTCGGGACAGGGGACGAGCAGTACTTC; CDR3aa: CAMSFGTGDEQYF
abundance: .; v_gene: TRBV12-3/TRBV12-4; j_gene: TRBJ2-7; d_gene: .; CDR3nt: TGTGCCAGCAGTTCCTACTCGCGGGCGAGATCCTACGAGCAGTACTTC; CDR3aa: CASSSYSRARSYEQYF
abundance: few; v_gene: TRBV4-3; j_gene: TRBJ2-7; d_gene: .; CDR3nt: TGCGCCAGCAGCCAAGATCGGAGAGGGCCCTACGAGCAGTACTTC; CDR3aa: CASSQDRRGPYEQYF
abundance: many; v_gene: TRBV7-8; j_gene: TRBJ2-7; d_gene: .; CDR3nt: TGTGCCAGCAGCTTAGGGCCCGCTAGCGAGCAGTACTTC; CDR3aa: CASSLGPASEQYF
abundance: many; v_gene: TRBV5-1; j_gene: TRBJ2-5; d_gene: .; CDR3nt: TGCGCCAGCAGCTTGGTACCTAAGCCCCAAGAGACCCAGTACTTC; CDR3aa: CASSLVPKPQETQYF
abundance: many; v_gene: TRBV27; j_gene: TRBJ2-1; d_gene: TRBD2; CDR3nt: TGTGCCAGCAGTTGGCAGCGGGAGTCATTCGAGCAGTTCTTC; CDR3aa: CASSWQRESFEQFF
abundance: many; v_gene: TRBV7-9; j_gene: TRBJ1-5; d_gene: .; CDR3nt: TGTGCCACCGGGACCTCCCGGGAGCCCCAGCATTTT; CDR3aa: CATGTSREPQHF
abundance: .; v_gene: TRBV6-5; j_gene: TRBJ2-7; d_gene: .; CDR3nt: TGTGCCGCCTCTGACGGGGAGCTCGCCTACGAGCAGTACTTC; CDR3aa: CAASDGELAYEQYF
abundance: many; v_gene: TRBV11-2; j_gene: TRBJ2-7; d_gene: .; CDR3nt: TGTGCCAGCAGCCCACTCGCGGGATTCCGCGAGCAGTACTTC; CDR3aa: CASSPLAGFREQYF
abundance: many; v_gene: TRBV7-2; j_gene: TRBJ2-7; d_gene: .; CDR3nt: TGTGCCAGCAGCTTATTAGTACAGTCCTACGAGCAGTACTTC; CDR3aa: CASSLLVQSYEQYF
abundance: many; v_gene: TRBV27; j_gene: TRBJ1-2; d_gene: TRBD1; CDR3nt: TGTGCCAGCAGGACAGGGCTCGGCTACACCTTC; CDR3aa: CASRTGLGYTF
abundance: .; v_gene: TRBV7-2; j_gene: TRBJ1-4; d_gene: TRBD1; CDR3nt: TGTGCCAGCAGGATGGACAGGGGTTGGGGAAAACTGTTTTTT; CDR3aa: CASRMDRGWGKLFF
abundance: .; v_gene: TRBV20-1; j_gene: TRBJ2-1; d_gene: .; CDR3nt: TGCAGTGCTAGAGATCTCGGGCGTAGGGCTCTCTCTAATGAGCAGTTCTTC; CDR3aa: CSARDLGRRALSNEQFF
abundance: many; v_gene: TRBV27; j_gene: TRBJ2-7; d_gene: .; CDR3nt: TGTGCCAGCAGTCGAGGGGCCGGGGGCAGGGTAGGCGAGCAGTACTTC; CDR3aa: CASSRGAGGRVGEQYF
abundance: many; v_gene: TRBV6-2/TRBV6-3; j_gene: TRBJ2-1; d_gene: .; CDR3nt: TGTGCCAGCAGTTACTTTGACCCCCGGCATGAGCAGTTCTTC; CDR3aa: CASSYFDPRHEQFF
abundance: many; v_gene: TRBV28; j_gene: TRBJ2-7; d_gene: TRBD1; CDR3nt: TGTGCCAGCAGTTTCTGGGGTCGAGACAGGGCTGGAGAGCAGTACTTC; CDR3aa: CASSFWGRDRAGEQYF
abundance: many; v_gene: TRBV7-2; j_gene: TRBJ2-3; d_gene: .; CDR3nt: TGTGCCAGCAGCTTCCGGCAGGGCACAGATACGCAGTATTTT; CDR3aa: CASSFRQGTDTQYF
abundance: many; v_gene: TRBV12-3/TRBV12-4; j_gene: TRBJ2-7; d_gene: TRBD2; CDR3nt: TGTGCCAGCAGTGAAAGACTAGCTGGGTACGAGCAGTACTTC; CDR3aa: CASSERLAGYEQYF
abundance: many; v_gene: TRBV28; j_gene: TRBJ1-5; d_gene: .; CDR3nt: TGTGCCAGCAGTTTACCGACCCGCGGGAGGAATCAGCCCCAGCATTTT; CDR3aa: CASSLPTRGRNQPQHF
abundance: few; v_gene: TRBV7-9; j_gene: TRBJ2-1; d_gene: TRBD2; CDR3nt: TGTGCCAGCAGCCCTCGTCCTACTTTAGCGGGTGAGCAGTTCTTC; CDR3aa: CASSPRPTLAGEQFF
abundance: .; v_gene: TRBV12-3/TRBV12-4; j_gene: TRBJ2-1; d_gene: TRBD1; CDR3nt: TGTGCCAGCAGTTCGACAGACAGGGATGGTGAGCAGTTCTTC; CDR3aa: CASSSTDRDGEQFF
abundance: many; v_gene: TRBV29-1; j_gene: TRBJ1-1; d_gene: TRBD1; CDR3nt: TGCAGCGGTGGGACAGGGCTCATAACTGAAGCTTTCTTT; CDR3aa: CSGGTGLITEAFF
abundance: .; v_gene: TRBV7-2; j_gene: TRBJ2-5; d_gene: .; CDR3nt: TGTGCCAGCAGCTCCCCGGGATGGTACCAAGAGACCCAGTACTTC; CDR3aa: CASSSPGWYQETQYF
abundance: few; v_gene: TRBV20-1; j_gene: TRBJ1-5; d_gene: .; CDR3nt: TGCAGTGCTCCGGGGAAAAGCAATCAGCCCCAGCATTTT; CDR3aa: CSAPGKSNQPQHF
abundance: few; v_gene: TRBV28; j_gene: TRBJ2-7; d_gene: .; CDR3nt: TGTGGCCACGGGGACCTTTACGAGCAGTACTTC; CDR3aa: CGHGDLYEQYF